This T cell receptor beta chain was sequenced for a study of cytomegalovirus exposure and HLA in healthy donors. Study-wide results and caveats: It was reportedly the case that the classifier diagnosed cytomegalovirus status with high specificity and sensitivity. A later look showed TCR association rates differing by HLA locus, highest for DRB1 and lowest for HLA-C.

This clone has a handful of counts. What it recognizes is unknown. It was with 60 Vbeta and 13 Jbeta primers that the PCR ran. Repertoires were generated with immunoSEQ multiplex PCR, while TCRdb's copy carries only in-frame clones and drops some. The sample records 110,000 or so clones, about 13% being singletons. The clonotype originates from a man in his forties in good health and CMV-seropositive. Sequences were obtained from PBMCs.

For the CDR3, the DNA is TGTGCCAGCAGCTTAGGCGGGACAGGGGTGGACATTCAGTACTTC. Protein product: CASSLGGTGVDIQYF. The chain uses TRBV7-8 and TRBJ2-4, with 10 bases fitting TRBD1. The CDR3 is 15 amino acids. Trimming cost V 1 base and J 8 bases; bases outside gene matches: 5. Looked up from germline, CDR1 is SGHVS and CDR2 is FQNEAQ.